Here is one T cell receptor (beta chain) with its context. From germline, CDR1 is SGHTA and CDR2 FQGNSA. CDR3 size: 14 residues. V lost 4 bases and J lost 4; bases outside the gene matches: 4. The source of the sample is a study of blood T cell repertoires in COVID-19. Turning to the study itself: Material from acute and convalescent COVID-19 was sourced from the United States, Italy and Spain. T cells, B-cell-depleted T cells, or PBMCs provided the cDNA or gDNA that served as material.

This table comes from immunoSEQ multiplex PCR, and its TCRdb copy is limited to in-frame clones, with some not included. Among roughly 72,000 clones listed, more than 70% were seen once. The V and J genes are TRBV7-2 and TRBJ2-3; 8 bases align to TRBD2. The sample comprised peripheral blood. The sequence was obtained from a human donor in a cohort sampled during active COVID-19. CDR3 loop: CASSSGGASDTQYF. The CDR3 bases are TGTGCCAGCAGCTCCGGGGGGGCCTCAGATACGCAGTATTTT.